A selection of T cell receptor beta chains follows, all from one sample in a study of shared clonotypes between healthy human individuals. Here immunoSEQ multiplex PCR was the method, and the copy in TCRdb shows in-frame clones only, minus some. Altogether around 1.5 million clones are present, 98% being singletons, with the ten largest covering roughly 0.45%. Sample: naive CD4+ T cells sorted from blood. Every receptor here comes from a man aged 30 to 39 in good health. CDR3s include the opening cysteine and the closing phenylalanine or tryptophan. The D gene is left open where the match is weak. For some rows the clone size is stated as once, few or many, or as a class when expanded; others skip it.

j_gene	d_gene	v_gene	abundance	CDR3nt	CDR3aa
TRBJ1-1	.	TRBV29-1	.	TGCAGCGCTAAAATCTACAGGGCCATGAACACTGAAGCTTTCTTT	CSAKIYRAMNTEAFF
TRBJ1-2	.	TRBV28	once	TGTGCCAGCAGTTTGTTGGGGGCATATGGCTACACCTTC	CASSLLGAYGYTF
TRBJ2-5	TRBD2	TRBV5-6	.	TGTGCCAGCAGCATGGGACTAGCGGGAGCCACCGACCAAGAGACCCAGTACTTC	CASSMGLAGATDQETQYF
TRBJ2-7	.	TRBV6-6	.	TGTGCCAGCAGTCAGTCCTACGAGCAGTACTTC	CASSQSYEQYF
TRBJ2-7	.	TRBV6-1	.	TGTGCCAGCAGTGTAGCGGACGATAACTACGAGCAGTACTTC	CASSVADDNYEQYF
TRBJ2-3	.	TRBV5-4	.	TGTGCCAGCAGCTACCTCCCAACAGATACGCAGTATTTT	CASSYLPTDTQYF
TRBJ1-4	.	TRBV10-3	.	TGTGCCATCAGTGAGCACCTTAAGACTAATGAAAAACTGTTTTTT	CAISEHLKTNEKLFF
TRBJ2-2	TRBD1	TRBV29-1	.	TGCAGCGTTGAAGACCCCTCAAGACAGGGTAACACCGGGGAGCTGTTTTTT	CSVEDPSRQGNTGELFF
TRBJ2-7	TRBD2	TRBV18	.	TGTGCCAGCTCCCCACCGGGACTAGCGGTACCCTACGAGCAGTACTTC	CASSPPGLAVPYEQYF
TRBJ1-4	TRBD1	TRBV5-1	.	TGCGCCAGCAGCTTGGCCGACAGGGGGCGCGACGAAAAACTGTTTTTT	CASSLADRGRDEKLFF
TRBJ2-2	.	TRBV5-1	once	TGCGCCAGTCAGGACGGCCCAACTACCGGGGAGCTGTTTTTT	CASQDGPTTGELFF
TRBJ1-2	TRBD1	TRBV5-4	.	TGTGCCAGCAGCTTGGCCGACAGGGGGCAGGGCTATGGCTACACCTTC	CASSLADRGQGYGYTF
TRBJ2-1	.	TRBV23-1	.	TGCGCCAGCAGAGGACTCCCGCGCAGCAATGAGCAGTTCTTC	CASRGLPRSNEQFF
TRBJ2-1	TRBD2	TRBV7-2	.	TGTGCCAGCAGATTAGCGGGAGGGTACAATGAGCAGTTCTTC	CASRLAGGYNEQFF
TRBJ2-7	TRBD1	TRBV11-2	.	TGTGCCAGTAAACCGGGACAGGGGTTTCGAGAGCAGTACTTC	CASKPGQGFREQYF
TRBJ2-5	.	TRBV19	.	TGTGCCAGTAATTCTCCCCGGGGTCAAGAGACCCAGTACTTC	CASNSPRGQETQYF
TRBJ2-3	.	TRBV10-3	.	TGTGCCATCAGCGGGGGGGACAGCCGCACAGATACGCAGTATTTT	CAISGGDSRTDTQYF
TRBJ2-1	.	TRBV4-1	.	TGCGCCAGCAGCCAAGACCGGGACGGCTCCTACAATGAGCAGTTCTTC	CASSQDRDGSYNEQFF
TRBJ1-2	.	TRBV5-1	.	TGCGCCAGCAGCTTGGGGGGCAGCGCGACCTATGGCTACACCTTC	CASSLGGSATYGYTF
TRBJ1-2	.	TRBV7-3	.	TGTGCCAGCAGCCAAGGGTCCGGATCTGGCTACACCTTC	CASSQGSGSGYTF
TRBJ1-5	.	TRBV5-8	.	TGTGCCAGCAGCTTGGGACTCAGGGATCAGCCCCAGCATTTT	CASSLGLRDQPQHF
TRBJ1-1	.	TRBV11-2	.	TGTGCCAGCAGCGCCACGGGACGGATGAACACTGAAGCTTTCTTT	CASSATGRMNTEAFF
TRBJ2-5	.	TRBV18	.	TGTGCCAGCTCACTCCTACGGGGGCAAGAGACCCAGTACTTC	CASSLLRGQETQYF
TRBJ1-1	.	TRBV7-9	.	TGTGCCAGCAGCTTACTTACACGGGCTGAAGCTTTCTTT	CASSLLTRAEAFF
TRBJ2-3	.	TRBV7-9	.	TGTGCCAGCAGATGGGGGGTGGACTGGCCAGATACGCAGTATTTT	CASRWGVDWPDTQYF
TRBJ2-5	.	TRBV5-5	.	TGTGCCAGCAGCTTTTCAGGGTACGAACAAGAGACCCAGTACTTC	CASSFSGYEQETQYF